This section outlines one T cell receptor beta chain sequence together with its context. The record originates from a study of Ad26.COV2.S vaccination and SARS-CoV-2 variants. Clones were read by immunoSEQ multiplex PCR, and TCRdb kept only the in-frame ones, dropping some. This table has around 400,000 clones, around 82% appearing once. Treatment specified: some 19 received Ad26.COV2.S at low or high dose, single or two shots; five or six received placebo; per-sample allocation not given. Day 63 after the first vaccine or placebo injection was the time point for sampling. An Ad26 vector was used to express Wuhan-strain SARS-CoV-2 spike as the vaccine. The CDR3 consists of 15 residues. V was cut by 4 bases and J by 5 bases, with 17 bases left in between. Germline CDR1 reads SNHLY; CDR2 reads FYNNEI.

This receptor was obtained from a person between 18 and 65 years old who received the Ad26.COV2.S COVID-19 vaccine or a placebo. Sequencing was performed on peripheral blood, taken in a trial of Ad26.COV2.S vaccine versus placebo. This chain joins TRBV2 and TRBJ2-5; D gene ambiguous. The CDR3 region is CASSAISRRMETQYF. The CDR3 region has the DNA TGTGCCAGCAGTGCAATAAGCAGAAGGATGGAGACCCAGTACTTC.